A single sample gave rise to the 18 T cell receptor beta chains below, sequenced in a study of chemoradiotherapy in HPV16-positive cancers. Repertoires were generated with immunoSEQ multiplex PCR, while TCRdb's copy carries only in-frame clones and drops some. The table shows about 32,000 clones, with approximately 90% occurring only once. The source material was blood, sampled from a patient who underwent chemoradiotherapy. The source of these receptors is a human donor with HPV-associated anogenital cancer.

The chain employs TRBV5-1 and TRBJ1-2; the D is unclear. Trimming shortened V by 3 bases and J by 4 bases, and 13 bases separated the two germline ends. The CDR3 is 14 residues long. Germline CDR1 and CDR2: SGHRS and YFSETQ. The CDR3 loop is CASSSAAGSYGYTF. Written as DNA, the CDR3 is TGCGCCAGCAGCTCGGCAGCCGGGAGCTATGGCTACACCTTC.

The chain employs TRBV5-8 and TRBJ1-2; D not resolved. Germline V gene sequence: CDR1 SGHTS, CDR2 YDEGEE. Trimming left V 1 base short and J 8 bases short, with 9 bases between. This CDR3 is built from 12 residues. The DNA of the CDR3 is TGTGCCAGCAGCTTGAAGGCAGGAGGCTACACCTTC. This translates into CASSLKAGGYTF.

The V and J genes are TRBV7-3 and TRBJ2-1, with 14 bases that match TRBD2. CDR1 SGHTA and CDR2 FQGTGA come from the germline V gene. The CDR3 covers 17 residues. Trimming cost V 5 bases and J 5 bases; bases outside gene matches: 8. The CDR3 nucleotides are TGTGCCAGCAGCCCTGGGACTAGCGGGAGCCGGAACAATGAGCAGTTCTTC. This sequence encodes CASSPGTSGSRNNEQFF. Complete variable domain (other parts from reference TRBV7-3 and TRBJ2-1): GAGVSQTPSNKVTEKGKYVELRCDPISGHTALYWYRQSLGQGPEFLIYFQGTGAADDSGLPNDRFFAVRPEGSVSTLKIQRTERGDSAVYLCASSPGTSGSRNNEQFFGPGTRLTVL.

The chain recombines TRBV6-1 with TRBJ2-3; D is unresolved. The CDR3 runs 14 residues. From germline, CDR1 is MNHNS and CDR2 SASEGT. V gave up 4 bases and J gave up 2 bases, with 10 bases separating them. The CDR3 region has the DNA TGTGCCAGCAGTGGTGGTCCCTTCACAGATACGCAGTATTTT. This encodes CASSGGPFTDTQYF.

V usage is TRBV7-8 and J usage is TRBJ1-2; D is perhaps TRBD1 (5 bases). The CDR3 runs to 15 residues. Germline V gene data show CDR1 as SGHVS and CDR2 as FQNEAQ. Trimming pared 3 bases from V and 7 bases from J, leaving 18 bases between. For the CDR3, the DNA is TGTGCCAGCAGCTTCGGCAGGGTGCCTGGAGGTGGCTACACCTTC. This gives the protein CASSFGRVPGGGYTF.

This rearrangement joins TRBV5-1 to TRBJ1-1; D remains unclear. Germline CDR1 SGHRS, CDR2 YFSETQ. Deletions cut 8 bases from V and 0 bases from J, with 8 bases between. This CDR3 is 12 amino acids long. This CDR3 reads CASKQLNTEAFF. CDR3 DNA: TGCGCCAGTAAACAGTTGAACACTGAAGCTTTCTTT.

This clone has just one count. This rearrangement joins TRBV9 to TRBJ1-1; weak D call: TRBD1 (6 bases). Trimming cost V 0 bases and J 1 base, with 13 bases left between them. The CDR3 covers 16 residues. Germline CDR1 SGDLS, CDR2 YYNGEE. CDR3 DNA sequence: TGTGCCAGCAGCGTAGCTCCCGTGGGACAGAACACTGAAGCTTTCTTT. Protein sequence: CASSVAPVGQNTEAFF.

The gene calls are TRBV9 and TRBJ1-1, with 11 positions matching TRBD1. There are 16 residues in the CDR3. Germline-derived CDR1 and CDR2 are SGDLS and YYNGEE. V lost 3 bases, J lost 1 base, and 5 bases stayed unmatched. The CDR3 DNA follows: TGTGCCAGCAGCGCCTCCGGGACAGGGGGGAACACTGAAGCTTTCTTT. Translating gives CASSASGTGGNTEAFF.

The rearrangement joins TRBV19 to TRBJ2-3; TRBD2 matches at 13 bases. Germline V gene lookup returns CDR1 LNHDA and CDR2 SQIVND (reference sequence). V dropped 8 bases and J dropped 4; count of bases not matched to a gene: 0. CDR3 length: 13 amino acids. The chain's CDR3 is CASGLAGADTQYF. CDR3 nucleotide sequence: TGTGCCAGTGGACTAGCGGGAGCAGATACGCAGTATTTT.

The gene calls are TRBV7-8 and TRBJ2-6; 7 bases line up with TRBD2. Trimming took 5 bases from V and 2 from J; bases not matched to a gene: 6. The germline gives CDR1 SGHVS, CDR2 FQNEAQ. The CDR3 is 16 residues long. This CDR3 reads CASSVLGGTGANVLTF. CDR3 coding DNA: TGTGCCAGCAGCGTACTGGGGGGGACTGGGGCCAACGTCCTGACTTTC. Supplemented by reference TRBV7-8 and TRBJ2-6, the full variable domain reads GAGVSQSPRYKVAKRGQDVALRCDPISGHVSLFWYQQALGQGPEFLTYFQNEAQLDKSGLPSDRFFAERPEGSVSTLKIQRTQQEDSAVYLCASSVLGGTGANVLTFGAGSRLTVL.

This rearrangement joins TRBV5-4 to TRBJ1-3; D may be TRBD1 (6 bases). This CDR3 has 16 residues. The germline CDR1 and CDR2 sequences are SGHNT and YYREEE (reference sequence). Trimming left V 0 bases short and J 0 bases short, with 10 bases between. The CDR3 region is CASSLDRTASGNTIYF. The CDR3 coding sequence is TGTGCCAGCAGCTTGGACAGGACAGCCTCTGGAAACACCATATATTTT.

The chain links TRBV5-1 to TRBJ1-1; maybe TRBD1 (5 bases). The CDR3 consists of 14 residues. V was pared by 0 bases and J by 10 bases, with 16 bases between. CDR1 and CDR2 from the germline V gene are SGHRS and YFSETQ. This chain's CDR3 is CASSLGQRVSGAFF. CDR3 bases: TGCGCCAGCAGCTTGGGACAGCGAGTTAGTGGAGCTTTCTTT.

This clone was recorded a few times. The V gene is TRBV29-1, the J gene TRBJ1-1, with 9 bases matching TRBD1. From germline, CDR1 is SQVTM and CDR2 ANQGSEA. V dropped 6 bases and J dropped 5; count of bases not matched to a gene: 7. This CDR3 contains 13 residues. The CDR3 here is CSVWTGEGTEAFF. Here the CDR3 DNA reads TGCAGCGTCTGGACAGGGGAGGGGACTGAAGCTTTCTTT.

This chain links TRBV5-5 with TRBJ2-7, with TRBD1 matching over 8 bases. J was trimmed by 2 bases and V by 3 bases; bases with no gene match: 1. The germline V gene encodes CDR1 SGHKS and CDR2 YYEKEE (reference sequence). This CDR3 has 13 amino acids. DNA for the CDR3: TGTGCCAGCAGCTGGACAGGGACCTACGAGCAGTACTTC. This gives the protein CASSWTGTYEQYF.

The V gene is TRBV7-8, the J gene TRBJ2-3; D uncertain. Trimming cost V 0 bases and J 2 bases, with 18 bases left between them. The CDR3 consists of 18 residues. Germline loops: CDR1 SGHVS, CDR2 FQNEAQ. The CDR3 DNA is TGTGCCAGCAGCTTAGCATCCCTGACTCGCCTCTCCACAGATACGCAGTATTTT. It codes for CASSLASLTRLSTDTQYF.

The chain recombines TRBV7-8 with TRBJ2-3; TRBD2 agrees at 7 bases. CDR1 and CDR2 from the germline V gene are SGHVS and FQNEAQ. With V trimmed by 3 bases and J by 3 bases, 9 bases remained unmatched. The CDR3 extends over 16 amino acids. DNA of the CDR3: TGTGCCAGCAGCTTTCGTAGGGCTAGCGGAACAGATACGCAGTATTTT. It encodes CASSFRRASGTDTQYF.

This sequence joins TRBV19 and TRBJ1-3; TRBD1 might be the D (5 bases). Germline V CDR1 and CDR2: LNHDA, SQIVND (reference sequence). Trimming cost V 4 bases and J 0 bases, with 16 bases left between them. The CDR3 is 17 residues long. The CDR3 sequence: CASSRDRLLSSGNTIYF. CDR3 coding DNA: TGTGCCAGTAGTAGGGACCGACTACTTTCCTCTGGAAACACCATATATTTT.

About this clone: The junction does not match germline at one end; this may be a read error. The chain recombines TRBV13 with TRBJ2-7; TRBD1 matches at 7 bases. The CDR3 has 15 residues. Germline lookup yields CDR1 PRHDT and CDR2 FYEKMQ (reference sequence). The DNA for the CDR3 is TGTGCCAGCAGCCGCCGGGGACAGCACCCCGTGAGTAGGAACTTC. Protein: CASSRRGQHPVSRNF.